This entry is about one T cell receptor beta chain. This specimen belongs to a study of blood T cell repertoires in COVID-19. Study context: Collection of acute and convalescent COVID-19 samples took place in the United States, Italy and Spain. The cDNA or gDNA used as material had been derived from T cells, B-cell-depleted T cells, or PBMCs.

Germline assignment: CDR1 LGHNA and CDR2 YNFKEQ. The CDR3 runs 15 residues. The ends were cut back, 1 base at V and 4 bases at J, with 14 bases in the middle. Per the original data handling: Estimation of nucleated cell counts relied on the amplification of reference gene primers. Generated by immunoSEQ multiplex PCR, the TCRdb table keeps only in-frame clones and is missing some. V, J and clone size reflect that table, while D and trimming were determined from the DNA. The table has some 260,000 clones, about 91% seen once. Seattle-derived patients entered the study during active infection and were followed longitudinally.

This rearrangement joins TRBV4-2 to TRBJ2-7; tentatively, D is TRBD2 (6 bases). The receptor was derived from a woman aged 25 to 45 with COVID-19, enrolled during active disease. The sequencing input was peripheral blood. The CDR3 spells CASSQGGGAQYEQYF. The DNA of the CDR3 is TGTGCCAGCAGCCAAGGGGGCGGGGCCCAGTACGAGCAGTACTTC.